This TCR beta chain was documented in a study of CD8 T cells in Susac syndrome. V lost 0 bases to trimming and J lost 2 bases, with 5 bases between them. The CDR3 covers 13 residues. Germline CDR1 is SGHRS and CDR2 is YFSETQ. Sequencing of TCR beta was performed on blood CD8+ T cells and on blood CD4+ T cells. TEMRA cells were enriched by FACS, while CD8+ and CD4+ T cells were obtained through a negative isolation that was performed magnetically. Reverse transcription of about 0.5 to 1 ug RNA used random hexamers. TCRdb reprocessed the immunoSEQ multiplex PCR reads with MiXCR, giving one entry per CDR3 protein. The data hold about 130,000 distinct CDR3 sequences, with 90% to 95% observed a single time.

The origin of this receptor is a human donor in good health. The chain carries TRBV5-1 and TRBJ2-5; D gene unclear. The sequencing sample was made of CD4+ T cells from PBMCs. CDR3 residues: CASSLVQQETQYF. The DNA of the CDR3 is TGCGCCAGCAGCTTGGTGCAGCAAGAGACCCAGTACTTC.